These T cell receptor beta chains were read from a single sample in a study of blood T cell repertoires in COVID-19. The method was immunoSEQ multiplex PCR; TCRdb's version includes in-frame clones alone and lacks a portion of them. The data contain approximately 52,000 clones, 89% of them singletons. Sequencing used peripheral blood. These receptors were taken from a man in his sixties with active COVID-19. Both conserved end residues are part of each CDR3. The order of the fields is clone size, D gene, V gene, J gene, CDR3 protein, CDR3 DNA. The D gene is left open where the match is weak. For some rows the clone size is stated as once, few or many, or as a class when expanded; others skip it.

-	TRBD1	TRBV29-1	TRBJ2-2	CSVRTGTGSTGELFF	TGCAGCGTTAGAACCGGGACAGGGTCCACCGGGGAGCTGTTTTTT
-	TRBD2	TRBV29-1	TRBJ2-1	CSVTELGTNYNEQFF	TGCAGCGTTACGGAGTTGGGGACTAACTACAATGAGCAGTTCTTC
-	TRBD1	TRBV2	TRBJ1-1	CASSAVPGQGGAFF	TGTGCCAGCAGCGCAGTCCCGGGACAGGGGGGGGCTTTCTTT
-	-	TRBV4-2	TRBJ2-7	CASSQETGYGYEQYF	TGTGCCAGCAGCCAAGAAACAGGGTACGGCTACGAGCAGTACTTC
few	-	TRBV11-2	TRBJ2-1	CASSSTLYNEQFF	TGTGCCAGCAGCTCGACACTTTACAATGAGCAGTTCTTC
-	-	TRBV7-2	TRBJ2-7	CASSLKPPGEQYF	TGTGCCAGCAGCTTAAAGCCGCCGGGGGAGCAGTACTTC
-	TRBD2	TRBV7-6	TRBJ2-1	CASSLGGLADDEQFF	TGTGCCAGCAGCTTGGGGGGACTAGCAGACGATGAGCAGTTCTTC
once	-	TRBV7-6	TRBJ2-7	CASSSGTYTYEQYF	TGTGCCAGCAGCTCCGGGACATACACCTACGAGCAGTACTTC
-	-	TRBV6-6	TRBJ2-7	CASSIAYEQYF	TGTGCCAGTTCTATTGCCTACGAGCAGTACTTC
-	-	TRBV29-1	TRBJ2-1	CSVVQGGNDEQFF	TGCAGCGTTGTACAGGGAGGGAACGATGAGCAGTTCTTC
-	TRBD2	TRBV28	TRBJ2-5	CASSSGGGGRETQYF	TGTGCCAGCAGCTCAGGCGGGGGGGGTCGGGAGACCCAGTACTTC
-	-	TRBV12-5	TRBJ2-2	CASGGYGELFF	TGTGCTAGTGGCGGGTACGGGGAGCTGTTTTTT
once	-	TRBV6-2/TRBV6-3	TRBJ2-2	CASSWQGYTGELFF	TGTGCCAGCAGTTGGCAGGGGTACACCGGGGAGCTGTTTTTT
-	TRBD2	TRBV20-1	TRBJ2-1	CSASARGTSGPSSYNEQFF	TGCAGTGCTAGTGCCAGGGGGACTAGCGGGCCGAGCTCCTACAATGAGCAGTTCTTC
-	TRBD1	TRBV5-1	TRBJ1-4	CASSLSGTAEKLFF	TGCGCCAGCAGCTTGTCCGGGACAGCTGAAAAACTGTTTTTT
-	-	TRBV28	TRBJ2-1	CASVSGTNSYNEQFF	TGTGCCAGCGTATCCGGGACAAACTCCTACAATGAGCAGTTCTTC
-	-	TRBV14	TRBJ2-7	CASSQDWRGQQYF	TGTGCCAGCAGCCAAGATTGGAGGGGCCAGCAGTACTTC
-	-	TRBV6-1	TRBJ2-5	CASSHRGGRQETQYF	TGTGCCAGCAGTCACAGGGGAGGTAGGCAAGAGACCCAGTACTTC
-	-	TRBV7-2	TRBJ2-7	CASSLAVEVVYEQYF	TGTGCCAGCAGCTTAGCTGTAGAGGTAGTATACGAGCAGTACTTC
-	-	TRBV6-6	TRBJ2-7	CASSYRTAWDEQYF	TGTGCCAGCAGTTACCGGACAGCTTGGGACGAGCAGTACTTC
-	TRBD2	TRBV28	TRBJ2-7	CASTRGLDYEQYF	TGTGCCAGCACCAGGGGACTAGACTACGAGCAGTACTTC
-	-	TRBV19	TRBJ2-7	CASSEGGGSTEQYF	TGTGCCAGTAGTGAGGGTGGGGGCTCTACCGAGCAGTACTTC
-	-	TRBV27	TRBJ1-1	CASSYRGAGTEAFF	TGTGCCAGCAGTTATCGGGGGGCAGGCACTGAAGCTTTCTTT
once	TRBD1	TRBV7-2	TRBJ1-2	CASSPRDRPNYGYTF	TGTGCCAGCAGCCCGAGGGACAGACCTAACTATGGCTACACCTTC
once	TRBD2	TRBV7-3	TRBJ2-7	CASSPPPSGGWAYEQYF	TGTGCCAGCAGCCCACCCCCTAGCGGAGGGTGGGCCTACGAGCAGTACTTC
-	-	TRBV7-3	TRBJ2-1	CASSAGLYNEQFF	TGTGCCAGCAGCGCGGGACTTTACAATGAGCAGTTCTTC
few	-	TRBV5-1	TRBJ2-7	CASSLDPITQQYF	TGCGCCAGCAGCCTAGACCCGATTACGCAGCAGTACTTC
-	-	TRBV7-2	TRBJ2-1	CASSLRGQYNEQFF	TGTGCCAGCAGCCTCCGAGGGCAGTACAATGAGCAGTTCTTC
-	TRBD1	TRBV6-2/TRBV6-3	TRBJ2-2	CASSSGTVNTGELFF	TGTGCCAGCAGCTCCGGGACAGTCAACACCGGGGAGCTGTTTTTT
-	-	TRBV28	TRBJ1-2	CATILEFSQGYTF	TGTGCCACCATTCTGGAGTTTTCCCAGGGCTACACCTTC
-	-	TRBV10-3	TRBJ2-3	CAISESGGPTDTQYF	TGTGCCATCAGTGAGTCGGGGGGACCCACCGATACGCAGTATTTT
-	-	TRBV6-2/TRBV6-3	TRBJ2-5	CASSYRSQEETQYF	TGTGCCAGCAGTTACCGGTCGCAGGAAGAGACCCAGTACTTC
-	-	TRBV12-3/TRBV12-4	TRBJ1-1	CASSLEANTEAFF	TGTGCCAGCAGTTTAGAAGCGAACACTGAAGCTTTCTTT
-	-	TRBV11-2	TRBJ2-1	CASSLARTYNEQFF	TGTGCCAGCAGCTTAGCCAGAACCTACAATGAGCAGTTCTTC
-	-	TRBV7-9	TRBJ2-1	CASSERTSYNEQFF	TGTGCCAGCAGCGAACGCACTAGTTACAATGAGCAGTTCTTC
-	TRBD1	TRBV5-4	TRBJ2-2	CASSLGDRVLTGELFF	TGTGCCAGCAGCCTAGGGGACAGGGTATTAACCGGGGAGCTGTTTTTT
few	-	TRBV11-2	TRBJ2-1	CASSLEVGARMNEQFF	TGTGCCAGCAGCTTAGAAGTCGGTGCCCGTATGAATGAGCAGTTCTTC
-	-	TRBV11-2	TRBJ1-4	CASSLAGSEKLFF	TGTGCCAGCAGCTTGGCGGGTAGCGAAAAACTGTTTTTT
-	-	TRBV28	TRBJ1-2	CASSLPGEGGYTF	TGTGCCAGCAGTTTACCAGGGGAGGGTGGCTACACCTTC
-	TRBD1	TRBV6-6	TRBJ1-2	CASNDRDRANPYLF	TGTGCCAGCAACGACCGGGACAGAGCCAATCCCTACCTCTTC
-	TRBD1	TRBV18	TRBJ2-5	CASSPNNRDRETQYF	TGTGCCAGCTCACCCAACAACCGGGACAGGGAGACCCAGTACTTC
-	TRBD2	TRBV7-2	TRBJ2-6	CASSLGLAGGAGANVLTF	TGTGCCAGCAGCTTAGGGCTAGCGGGAGGCGCTGGGGCCAACGTCCTGACTTTC
-	TRBD2	TRBV28	TRBJ2-7	CASRGTGLAAYEQYF	TGTGCCAGCAGGGGCACGGGACTAGCGGCCTACGAGCAGTACTTC
-	-	TRBV4-3	TRBJ2-1	CASSQGGGGHNEQFF	TGCGCCAGCAGCCAAGGAGGGGGTGGGCACAATGAGCAGTTCTTC
-	TRBD1	TRBV6-5	TRBJ2-1	CATLQGDPPHEQFF	TGTGCCACTTTGCAGGGGGACCCGCCCCATGAGCAGTTCTTC
-	-	TRBV7-9	TRBJ2-2	CASSPRRVRELAGELFF	TGTGCCAGCAGCCCCAGGAGGGTTCGAGAGCTGGCTGGGGAGCTGTTTTTT
-	-	TRBV28	TRBJ1-1	CASSRQYWAFF	TGTGCCAGCAGTCGACAGTATTGGGCTTTCTTT
-	TRBD1	TRBV28	TRBJ2-1	CASARQGYNEQFF	TGTGCCAGCGCGAGACAGGGATACAATGAGCAGTTCTTC
-	TRBD2	TRBV3-1/TRBV3-2	TRBJ2-5	CASSPRTSGEETQYF	TGTGCCAGCAGCCCCAGGACTAGCGGAGAAGAGACCCAGTACTTC
-	-	TRBV13	TRBJ1-1	CASRDLGQNTEAFF	TGTGCCAGCAGAGACCTGGGCCAGAACACTGAAGCTTTCTTT
-	-	TRBV19	TRBJ1-2	CASSKQGYGYGYTF	TGTGCCAGTAGTAAACAGGGTTACGGCTATGGCTACACCTTC
-	-	TRBV6-6	TRBJ2-1	CASSPRFYEQFF	TGTGCCAGCAGCCCTCGTTTCTATGAGCAGTTCTTC
-	-	TRBV5-1	TRBJ2-7	CASSLDTASYYEQYF	TGCGCCAGCAGCTTGGATACAGCCAGCTACTACGAGCAGTACTTC
-	TRBD1	TRBV18	TRBJ1-1	CASSPLSPTGGEEAFF	TGTGCCAGCTCACCACTAAGCCCGACAGGGGGCGAGGAAGCTTTCTTT
few	-	TRBV6-5	TRBJ2-3	CASSLDSSTDTQYF	TGTGCCAGCAGTTTGGACAGCAGCACAGATACGCAGTATTTT
-	TRBD1	TRBV3-1/TRBV3-2	TRBJ2-1	CASSQVRTGFVNEQFF	TGTGCCAGCAGCCAAGTCAGGACAGGGTTCGTTAATGAGCAGTTCTTC
once	-	TRBV7-8	TRBJ2-7	CASSLDQYRVRYEQYF	TGTGCCAGCAGCTTAGATCAGTACAGGGTTCGGTACGAGCAGTACTTC